A selection of T cell receptor beta chains follows, all from one sample in a study of cytomegalovirus exposure and HLA in healthy donors. TCRdb's copy holds only in-frame clones and misses some; the assay was immunoSEQ multiplex PCR. The data contain roughly 36,000 clones, roughly 81% of them singletons. Sequencing input: PBMCs. These receptors were collected from a man aged 25 to 40 in good health and CMV-seronegative. Both conserved end residues are part of each CDR3. Fields, in order: D gene, clone size, V gene, J gene, CDR3 DNA, CDR3 protein. D genes are given only for firm matches. Some rows have no size entry. The others give once, few or many, or a class for an expanded clone.

>-|-|TRBV2|TRBJ1-3
TGTGCCAGCAAAGGGACTTCCAGCTCTGGAAACACCATATATTTT
CASKGTSSSGNTIYF
>TRBD2|-|TRBV11-2|TRBJ2-5
TGTGCCAGCAGCTCAACCCAGACTAGCGAAGAGACCCAGTACTTC
CASSSTQTSEETQYF
>-|-|TRBV7-3|TRBJ1-1
TGTGCCAGCAGCTTAAATCCCGGGAACACTGAAGCTTTCTTT
CASSLNPGNTEAFF
>-|-|TRBV4-1|TRBJ1-5
TGCGCCAGCAGCCAGGGAGGGCCGAATCAGCCCCAGCATTTT
CASSQGGPNQPQHF
>TRBD1|-|TRBV6-1|TRBJ1-2
TGTGCCAGCAGGGGGACAGGGAGAATCTATGGCTACACCTTC
CASRGTGRIYGYTF
>TRBD1|-|TRBV7-9|TRBJ2-3
TGTGCCAGCAGCCCCGGGACAGGGGGCACAGATACGCAGTATTTT
CASSPGTGGTDTQYF
>-|-|TRBV18|TRBJ2-5
TGTGCCAGCTCACCATCCAAAGAGACCCAGTACTTC
CASSPSKETQYF
>TRBD1|-|TRBV18|TRBJ2-3
TGTGCCAGCTCACCTCCGGGACAGGCCTATACGCAGTATTTT
CASSPPGQAYTQYF
>TRBD1|-|TRBV7-3|TRBJ2-1
TGTGCCAGCAGCTTAAGGGGACAGGGGGGCTACAATGAGCAGTTCTTC
CASSLRGQGGYNEQFF
>TRBD2|few|TRBV4-1|TRBJ2-3
TGCGCCAGCAGCCAAGAGTTGGGACAGCGGGGGGGGGTAGATACGCAGTATTTT
CASSQELGQRGGVDTQYF
>TRBD1|-|TRBV6-1|TRBJ1-2
TGTGCCAGCATATCCATGGGACAGGTTTATGGCTACCCCTTC
CASISMGQVYGYPF
>-|-|TRBV7-3|TRBJ2-2
TGTGCCAGCAGCTTACGGACCGGGGAGCTGTTTTTT
CASSLRTGELFF
>-|-|TRBV19|TRBJ1-5
TGTGCCAGTAGTATTTTAGGGGATCAGCCCCAGCATTTT
CASSILGDQPQHF
>-|few|TRBV6-4|TRBJ2-7
TGTGCCAGCAGCCTCTCGGGCCACAGGTCAACCTACGAGCAGTACTTC
CASSLSGHRSTYEQYF
>-|-|TRBV6-1|TRBJ2-7
TGTGCCAGCAGTGGGGGGCGGGAGAACTCCTACGAGCAGTACTTC
CASSGGRENSYEQYF
>TRBD2|-|TRBV4-2|TRBJ2-3
TGTGCCAGCAGCCAAGATGGGACTAGCGGGGCAGATACGCAGTATTTT
CASSQDGTSGADTQYF
>TRBD1|-|TRBV13|TRBJ2-1
TGTGCCAGCAGCAGAGGACAGGGGAACTACAATGAGCAGTTCTTC
CASSRGQGNYNEQFF
>-|-|TRBV19|TRBJ1-5
TGTGCCAGTAGTCCCCGTGGGGCGAGCGCTAGCAATCAGCCCCAGCATTTT
CASSPRGASASNQPQHF
>-|-|TRBV27|TRBJ1-5
TGTGCCAGCAGTTTAGTTTCGGGGATGGGCAATCAGCCCCAGCATTTT
CASSLVSGMGNQPQHF
>-|-|TRBV4-1|TRBJ2-2
TGCGCCAGCAGCCACCCTGACTACACCGGGGAGCTGTTTTTT
CASSHPDYTGELFF
>-|-|TRBV9|TRBJ2-7
TGTGCCAGCAGCCTCTCCCGTTGGTTGGCGCAGTACTTC
CASSLSRWLAQYF
>-|-|TRBV5-1|TRBJ1-2
TGCGCCAGCAGCTTGACAGGGAATGGCTACACCTTC
CASSLTGNGYTF
>TRBD1|few|TRBV6-1|TRBJ1-1
TGTGCCAGCACATGGACAGGGGAAATAAACACTGAAGCTTTCTTT
CASTWTGEINTEAFF
>-|-|TRBV9|TRBJ2-1
TGTGCCAGCAGCGTAAAGGACAGACTTTCTTACAATGAGCAGTTCTTC
CASSVKDRLSYNEQFF
>TRBD2|-|TRBV6-1|TRBJ2-3
TGTGCCAGCAGTGTCCTTTACCCGGGACTAGCGCCTCCAGATACGCAGTATTTT
CASSVLYPGLAPPDTQYF
>TRBD1|few|TRBV7-9|TRBJ1-2
TGTGCCAGCAGCTTAGAGACAGGGGGAGGCGGCTACACCTTC
CASSLETGGGGYTF
>-|few|TRBV6-5|TRBJ1-1
TGTGCCAGCAGAGGACAGTCGGACACTGAAGCTTTCTTT
CASRGQSDTEAFF
>-|-|TRBV4-1|TRBJ2-2
TGCGCCAGCAGCCAAGCTATCCGGACTACCCACACCGGGGAGCTGTTTTTT
CASSQAIRTTHTGELFF
>TRBD1|-|TRBV6-5|TRBJ1-6
TGTGCCAGCAGGACGGGGACAGGGTCGAATTCACCCCTCCACTTT
CASRTGTGSNSPLHF
>-|once|TRBV7-8|TRBJ2-7
TGTGCCAGCAGCTCAGGACAGATCCGAACCCTCGAGCAGTACTTC
CASSSGQIRTLEQYF
>-|-|TRBV6-5|TRBJ1-2
TGTGCCAGCAGGCTACAGGGATTCGGCTACACCTTC
CASRLQGFGYTF
>-|-|TRBV5-1|TRBJ1-1
TGCGCCAGCAGCCGTTCACCGGGAGACACTGAAGCTTTCTTT
CASSRSPGDTEAFF
>TRBD2|-|TRBV7-3|TRBJ2-1
TGTGCCAGCTCCTCGACTAGCGGGACCTACAATGAGCAGTTCTTC
CASSSTSGTYNEQFF
>-|-|TRBV2|TRBJ1-3
TGTGCCAGCAGCGAAGACGGGATCCCTGGAAACACCATATATTTT
CASSEDGIPGNTIYF
>-|few|TRBV6-5|TRBJ2-7
TGTGCCAGCAGCCCCTCTCTAGGGGGAACCTACGAGCAGTACTTC
CASSPSLGGTYEQYF
>TRBD1|-|TRBV18|TRBJ1-3
TGTGCCAGCTCACCATCACTCCAGGGGGCTGCTGGAAACACCATATATTTT
CASSPSLQGAAGNTIYF
>TRBD1|once|TRBV4-1|TRBJ1-1
TGCGCCAGCAGCCATATACTCAGACAGGGCGGTGGCACTGAAGCTTTCTTT
CASSHILRQGGGTEAFF
>-|-|TRBV7-9|TRBJ1-2
TGTGCCAGCAGCTCCGCCCCCCCGGACGGGGATGGCTACACCTTC
CASSSAPPDGDGYTF
>-|few|TRBV4-2|TRBJ2-2
TGTGCCAGCAGCCAAGAGGGGAGACTTAACACCGGGGAGCTGTTTTTT
CASSQEGRLNTGELFF
>-|medium-sized|TRBV6-1|TRBJ2-1
TGTGCCAGCGTTGGGGCAGGGTTCAATGAGCAGTTCTTC
CASVGAGFNEQFF
>-|-|TRBV25-1|TRBJ2-7
TGTGCCAGCAGTACCCCCGGGGGCTACGAGCAGTACTTC
CASSTPGGYEQYF
>TRBD1|-|TRBV2|TRBJ2-3
TGTGCCAGACAGGGGTCTAGCACAGATACGCAGTATTTT
CARQGSSTDTQYF
>-|-|TRBV11-2|TRBJ2-5
TGTGCCAGCAGCTTAGTCCGAGAGACCCAGTACTTC
CASSLVRETQYF
>TRBD1|-|TRBV28|TRBJ1-1
TGTGCCAGCGGACGGGACAGGGTAACTGAAGCTTTCTTT
CASGRDRVTEAFF
>TRBD1|-|TRBV30|TRBJ1-3
TGTGCCTGGAGTGTACAGGGGGTTCGTAGAAACACCATATATTTT
CAWSVQGVRRNTIYF
>-|-|TRBV27|TRBJ2-5
TGTGCCAGTCGGTCATACGGTACCCAGTACTTC
CASRSYGTQYF
>-|-|TRBV7-7|TRBJ2-2
TGTGCCAGCAGCTTAGTCGGGGGTTCCGGGGAGCTGTTTTTT
CASSLVGGSGELFF
>-|once|TRBV18|TRBJ2-5
TGTGCCAGCTCACCACCGTCGACGGGGCAAGAGACCCAGTACTTC
CASSPPSTGQETQYF
>-|-|TRBV10-3|TRBJ2-4
TGTGCCATCAGTGACCCGGGGAACATTCAGTACTTC
CAISDPGNIQYF
>TRBD1|-|TRBV6-5|TRBJ1-2
TGTGCCAGCAGTTTCTCCGGGACAGGGGCAGGCGGCTACCCCTTC
CASSFSGTGAGGYPF